One and the same sample provided the 11 T cell receptor beta chains below, sequenced in a study of T cells after yellow fever vaccination. TCRdb called the 5' RACE reads again in MiXCR, with one record for every CDR3 protein. There are some 600,000 distinct CDR3 sequences in the sample; around 16% occur only once, and around 16% lies in the top ten. Sequenced here: PBMCs, sampled less than 6 days after the first yellow fever vaccination. Source of these receptors: a man aged 18 to 30 who received the YFV17D yellow fever vaccine.

The CDR3 region has the DNA TGTGCCATCAGTGTACCAACTTTCTATGGCTACACCTTC. Protein: CAISVPTFYGYTF. This sequence joins TRBV10-3 and TRBJ1-2; D is ambiguous. Trimming cost V 4 bases and J 4 bases, with 10 bases left between them. The CDR3 is 13 amino acids. Germline V gene lookup returns CDR1 ENHRY and CDR2 SYGVKD.

Many counts were recorded for this clonotype. V and J are TRBV7-2 and TRBJ2-3; 11 nucleotides agree with TRBD2. Per germline, CDR1 SGHTA and CDR2 FQGNSA. The CDR3 consists of 17 residues. Germline trimming cut 4 bases from V and 2 bases from J; bases unmatched to any gene: 8. The CDR3 nucleotides are TGTGCCAGCAGCTACCCGGGACTAGCGGAGACCACAGATACGCAGTATTTT. Protein product: CASSYPGLAETTDTQYF.

This clonotype showed up just a few times. V gene TRBV7-4 combines with J gene TRBJ1-2; 9 bases are a match to TRBD1. Germline loops: CDR1 SGHVT, CDR2 SQSDAQ. The V gene end was trimmed by 5 bases and the J gene end by 6 bases; junction bases not matched to a gene: 10. The CDR3 consists of 15 residues. In DNA form, the CDR3 reads TGTGCCAGCAGCCCAACAGGGGGCGGTTTGAATGGCTACACCTTC. Encoded protein: CASSPTGGGLNGYTF.

This clonotype was counted a few times. This chain joins TRBV30 and TRBJ1-4, with a weak D call TRBD1 (5 bases). In germline, CDR1 is GTSNPN, CDR2 SVGIG (reference sequence). V was cut by 0 bases and J by 4 bases, with 15 bases left in between. There are 16 residues in the CDR3. CDR3 sequence: CAWSVQMGGLNEKLFF. The CDR3 DNA sequence: TGTGCCTGGAGTGTACAAATGGGGGGTCTTAATGAAAAACTGTTTTTT.

The J gene is TRBJ2-5, the V gene TRBV12-3 or TRBV12-4; D is tentatively TRBD1 or TRBD2 (5 bases each). The CDR3 is 15 residues long. Trimming cost V 1 base and J 1 base, with 10 bases left between them. The CDR3 region is CASSLGLGPQETQYF. In DNA, the CDR3 is TGTGCCAGCAGTTTAGGTTTGGGACCCCAAGAGACCCAGTACTTC.

In this sample, this clonotype turned up a few times. The CDR3 coding sequence is TGCAGTGCTAGAGATGAAGGGGGGCCCACTGAAGCTTTCTTT. It yields the protein CSARDEGGPTEAFF. The chain joins TRBV20-1 to TRBJ1-1, with D possibly matching TRBD1 (6 bases). The CDR3 spans 14 residues. Trimming cost V 0 bases and J 4 bases, with 12 bases left between them. CDR1 is DFQATT, CDR2 SNEGSKA, per germline (reference sequence).

The V and J genes are TRBV4-1 and TRBJ2-7, with 9 bases identical to TRBD2. The J segment lost 1 base and the V segment lost 0 bases, leaving 7 bases of the junction unmatched. Germline V CDR1 and CDR2: MGHRA, YSYEKL. CDR3 length: 17 residues. CDR3 DNA: TGCGCCAGCAGCCAAGATACTAGCGGGTTCCCATCCTACGAGCAGTACTTC. It is translated as CASSQDTSGFPSYEQYF.

This clonotype has just a few counts. V and J are TRBV4-1 and TRBJ2-3; perhaps TRBD1 as D (5 bases). The germline gives CDR1 MGHRA, CDR2 YSYEKL. The CDR3 spans 17 residues. V lost 1 base and J 3 bases, leaving 17 bases between the germline ends. In DNA form, the CDR3 reads TGCGCCAGCAGCCAAGTATCGACAGCGAAGGGGACAGATACGCAGTATTTT. It translates to CASSQVSTAKGTDTQYF.

V gene TRBV4-3 combines with J gene TRBJ2-5; tentatively, D is TRBD1 (6 bases). Trimming cost V 7 bases and J 2 bases, with 17 bases left between them. CDR1 and CDR2 from the germline V gene are LGHNA and YSLEER. This CDR3 spans 15 amino acids. The CDR3 DNA reads TGCGCCAGCACCCACCCCTCCGGACAGCAAGAGACCCAGTACTTC. This encodes CASTHPSGQQETQYF.

Many counts were recorded for this clonotype. The CDR3 DNA reads as TGTGCCAGCAGCGTAGTGGGACTCCCCTACAATGAGCAGTTCTTC. The encoded protein is CASSVVGLPYNEQFF. The chain couples TRBV9 to TRBJ2-1; D is perhaps TRBD2 (6 bases). CDR1 and CDR2 (germline): SGDLS, YYNGEE. This CDR3 has 15 amino acids. The V and J ends lost 0 bases and 2 bases respectively, with 9 bases between them.

This clonotype was observed a few times. This chain joins TRBV28 and TRBJ2-2; D is ambiguous. V lost 0 bases, J lost 0 bases, and 8 bases lay in between. The CDR3 spans 16 residues. Germline CDR1 and CDR2: MDHEN and SYDVKM. The DNA of the CDR3 is TGTGCCAGCAGTTTATGGCCGGGTACGAACACCGGGGAGCTGTTTTTT. It codes for CASSLWPGTNTGELFF.